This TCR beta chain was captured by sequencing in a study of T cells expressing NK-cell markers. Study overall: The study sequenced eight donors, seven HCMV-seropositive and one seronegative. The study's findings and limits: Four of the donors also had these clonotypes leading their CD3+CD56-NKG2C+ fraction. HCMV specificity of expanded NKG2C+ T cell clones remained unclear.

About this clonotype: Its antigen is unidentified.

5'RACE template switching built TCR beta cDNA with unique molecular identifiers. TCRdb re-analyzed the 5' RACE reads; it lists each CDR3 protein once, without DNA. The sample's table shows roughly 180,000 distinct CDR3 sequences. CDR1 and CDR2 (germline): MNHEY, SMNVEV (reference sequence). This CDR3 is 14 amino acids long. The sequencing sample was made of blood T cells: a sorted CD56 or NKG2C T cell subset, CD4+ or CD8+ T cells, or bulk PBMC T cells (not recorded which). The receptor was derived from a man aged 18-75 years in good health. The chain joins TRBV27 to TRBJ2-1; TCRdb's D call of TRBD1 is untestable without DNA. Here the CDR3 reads CASSPTDIVNEQFF.